Following are 10 T cell receptor beta chains from one sample sequenced in a study of blood T cell repertoires in COVID-19. Using immunoSEQ multiplex PCR, the repertoire was profiled, and TCRdb retains in-frame clones only, with some absent. Among more than 400,000 clones, approximately 90% were seen once, and the ten largest hold around 0.64%. Sequenced input: PBMCs or T cells enriched from blood (not recorded which). The receptors stem from a young woman who had recovered from COVID-19.

The chain is built from TRBV5-1 and TRBJ1-2; D call uncertain. V lost 0 bases and J lost 8, with 8 bases in between. The CDR3 is 12 amino acids. Germline values: CDR1 SGHRS, CDR2 YFSETQ. CDR3 coding DNA: TGCGCCAGCAGCTTGGGGAGGGAAGGCTACACCTTC. This translates into CASSLGREGYTF.

With respect to this clone: One junction end disagrees with the germline gene, perhaps due to a read error. The CDR3 loop reads CARPPWDRGRDF. In DNA form, the CDR3 reads TGTGCCAGACCCCCTTGGGACAGGGGGAGAGATTTT. The gene calls are TRBV12-3 or TRBV12-4 and TRBJ1-5; 11 nucleotides align to TRBD1. There are 12 residues in the CDR3.

The chain uses TRBV5-4 and TRBJ1-2; 9 bases are a match to TRBD1. The CDR3 extends over 14 amino acids. The V and J ends lost 2 bases and 7 bases, in that order; junction bases with no gene match: 6. Germline CDR1 reads SGHNT; CDR2 reads YYREEE (reference sequence). This chain's CDR3 is CASSFPQGAGGYTF. The CDR3 DNA sequence: TGTGCCAGCAGCTTCCCACAGGGGGCGGGTGGCTACACCTTC.

The gene calls are TRBV5-4 and TRBJ1-2, with 7 positions matching TRBD1. Trimming at V came to 4 bases and at J to 6 bases, leaving 9 bases not matched to a gene. Germline V gene lookup returns CDR1 SGHNT and CDR2 YYREEE (reference sequence). The CDR3 runs to 14 residues. CDR3 region: CASSMVGGTNGYTF. The DNA for the CDR3 is TGTGCCAGCAGCATGGTAGGGGGCACGAATGGCTACACCTTC. The whole variable domain, remainder taken from reference TRBV5-4 and TRBJ1-2, is ETGVTQSPTHLIKTRGQQVTLRCSSQSGHNTVSWYQQALGQGPQFIFQYYREEENGRGNFPPRFSGLQFPNYSSELNVNALELDDSALYLCASSMVGGTNGYTFGSGTRLTVV.

This clone was detected a few times. V and J are TRBV5-6 and TRBJ1-6; 10 bases match TRBD1. With 1 base clipped from V and 6 bases from J, the junction kept 4 bases outside the gene matches. CDR1 is SGHDT, CDR2 YYEEEE, per germline. The CDR3 sequence is 16 residues long. CDR3 sequence: CASSLLRTGGNSPLHF. Here the CDR3 DNA reads TGTGCCAGCAGCTTGCTTAGGACAGGGGGTAATTCACCCCTCCACTTT.

The chain is built from TRBV10-3 and TRBJ1-5, with a weak D call TRBD1 (5 bases). CDR1 and CDR2 from the germline V gene are ENHRY and SYGVKD. The CDR3 loop spans 14 amino acids. Trimming took off 4 bases at V and 5 bases at J, with 12 bases between the two ends. The CDR3 is CAISGNRRDQPQHF. CDR3 nucleotides: TGTGCCATCAGTGGGAACAGGAGGGATCAGCCCCAGCATTTT.

The genes are TRBV29-1 and TRBJ1-2; a possible D gene is TRBD1 (6 bases). The germline CDR1 and CDR2 sequences are SQVTM and ANQGSEA. The CDR3 extends over 14 amino acids. Trimming left V 3 bases short and J 7 bases short, with 18 bases between. CDR3 in DNA: TGCAGCGTTGATATCAGCGGGGGCCCAGCTGGCTACACCTTC. This codes for CSVDISGGPAGYTF.

CDR3 bases: TGTGCCAGCAGTTACACGTCCCCCGGGGGGCCCCAGCATTTT. Amino acid sequence: CASSYTSPGGPQHF. The chain couples TRBV6-5 to TRBJ1-5, with D tentatively TRBD1 (5 bases). The length of the CDR3 is 14 residues. Trimming pared 2 bases from V and 9 bases from J, leaving 14 bases between. Germline-derived CDR1 and CDR2 are MNHEY and SVGAGI.

This clone has only one observation. The chain employs TRBV13 and TRBJ1-1; 8 bases match TRBD1. From germline, CDR1 is PRHDT and CDR2 FYEKMQ (reference sequence). The V segment lost 5 bases and the J segment 5 bases; nucleotides outside the gene matches: 7. CDR3 size: 14 residues. The CDR3, as DNA: TGTGCCAGCAGCGGACAGGGAAGGGGAACTGAAGCTTTCTTT. This codes for CASSGQGRGTEAFF.

The rearrangement links TRBV15 to TRBJ1-2, with a possible D match to TRBD1 (5 bases). Trimming pared 0 bases from V and 6 bases from J, leaving 14 bases between. The CDR3 totals 15 residues. CDR1 LNHNV and CDR2 YYDKDF come from the germline V gene (reference sequence). The CDR3 region is CATSRDYGGYNGYTF. The CDR3 nucleotides are TGTGCCACCAGCAGAGATTACGGGGGATACAATGGCTACACCTTC. The full variable domain, completed using reference TRBV15 and TRBJ1-2, is DAMVIQNPRYQVTQFGKPVTLSCSQTLNHNVMYWYQQKSSQAPKLLFHYYDKDFNNEADTPDNFQSRRPNTSFCFLDIRSPGLGDTAMYLCATSRDYGGYNGYTFGSGTRLTVV.